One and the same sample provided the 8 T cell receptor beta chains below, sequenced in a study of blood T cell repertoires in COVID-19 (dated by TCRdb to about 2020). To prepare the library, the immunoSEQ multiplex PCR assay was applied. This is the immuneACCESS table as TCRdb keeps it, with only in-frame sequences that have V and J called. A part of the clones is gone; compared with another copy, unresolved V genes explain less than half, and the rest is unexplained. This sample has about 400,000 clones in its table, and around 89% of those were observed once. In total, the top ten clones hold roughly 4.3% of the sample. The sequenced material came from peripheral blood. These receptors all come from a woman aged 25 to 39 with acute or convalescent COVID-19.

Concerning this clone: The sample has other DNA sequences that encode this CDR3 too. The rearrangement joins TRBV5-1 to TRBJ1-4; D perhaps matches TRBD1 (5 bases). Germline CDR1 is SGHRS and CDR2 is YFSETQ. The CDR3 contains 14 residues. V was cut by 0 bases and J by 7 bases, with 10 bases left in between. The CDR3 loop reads CASSLEGRGEKLFF. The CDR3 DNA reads TGCGCCAGCAGCTTGGAGGGTAGGGGTGAAAAACTGTTTTTT.

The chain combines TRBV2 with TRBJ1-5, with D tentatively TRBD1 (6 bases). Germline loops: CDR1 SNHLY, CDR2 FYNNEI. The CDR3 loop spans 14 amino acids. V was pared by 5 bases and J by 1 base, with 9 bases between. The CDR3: CASSKTGSNQPQHF. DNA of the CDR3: TGTGCCAGCAGTAAGACAGGAAGCAATCAGCCCCAGCATTTT.

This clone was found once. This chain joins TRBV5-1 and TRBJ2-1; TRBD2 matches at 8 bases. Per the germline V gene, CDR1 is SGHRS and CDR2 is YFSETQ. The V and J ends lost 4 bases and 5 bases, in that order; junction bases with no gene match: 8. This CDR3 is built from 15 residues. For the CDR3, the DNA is TGCGCCAGCAGCCCGGGGGGGGCACGAAACAATGAGCAGTTCTTC. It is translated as CASSPGGARNNEQFF.

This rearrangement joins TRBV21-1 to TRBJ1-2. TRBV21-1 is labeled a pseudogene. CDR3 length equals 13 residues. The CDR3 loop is CASSKRRVYGYTF. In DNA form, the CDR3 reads TGTGCCAGCAGCAAACGCCGGGTCTATGGCTACACCTTC.

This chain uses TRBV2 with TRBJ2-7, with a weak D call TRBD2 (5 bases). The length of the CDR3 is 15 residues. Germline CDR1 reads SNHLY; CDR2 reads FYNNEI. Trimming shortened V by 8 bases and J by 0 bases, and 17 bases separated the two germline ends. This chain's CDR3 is CASRLDTGLSYEQYF. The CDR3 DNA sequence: TGTGCCAGCCGCCTAGACACTGGACTCTCCTACGAGCAGTACTTC.

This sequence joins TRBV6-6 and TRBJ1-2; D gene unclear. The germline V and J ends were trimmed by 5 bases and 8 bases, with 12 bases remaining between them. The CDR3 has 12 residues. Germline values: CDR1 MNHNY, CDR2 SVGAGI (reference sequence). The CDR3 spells CASSDRRGGYTF. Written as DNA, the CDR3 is TGTGCCAGCAGTGATCGACGAGGCGGCTACACCTTC.

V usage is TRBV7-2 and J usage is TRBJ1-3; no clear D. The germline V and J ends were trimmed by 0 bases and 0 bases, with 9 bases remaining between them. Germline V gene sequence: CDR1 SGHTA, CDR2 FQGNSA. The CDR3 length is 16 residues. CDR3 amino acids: CASSLASQVSGNTIYF. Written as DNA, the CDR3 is TGTGCCAGCAGCTTAGCGAGCCAGGTCTCTGGAAACACCATATATTTT. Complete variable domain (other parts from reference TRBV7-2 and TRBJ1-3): GAGVSQSPSNKVTEKGKDVELRCDPISGHTALYWYRQSLGQGLEFLIYFQGNSAPDKSGLPSDRFSAERTGGSVSTLTIQRTQQEDSAVYLCASSLASQVSGNTIYFGEGSWLTVV.

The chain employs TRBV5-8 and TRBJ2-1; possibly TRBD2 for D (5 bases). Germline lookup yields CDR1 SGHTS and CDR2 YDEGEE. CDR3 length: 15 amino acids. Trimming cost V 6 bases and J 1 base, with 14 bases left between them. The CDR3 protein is CASMSNGDSYNEQFF. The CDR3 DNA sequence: TGTGCCAGCATGTCAAACGGGGATTCCTACAATGAGCAGTTCTTC.